The clone carrying this T cell receptor beta chain was seen repeatedly, ten times or more. This entry is derived from a study of kidney transplant recipient with SARS-CoV-2 infection. V was shortened by 5 bases and J by 4 bases, with 5 bases between the two germline ends. This CDR3 comprises 12 residues. Germline values: CDR1 SGHAT, CDR2 FQDESV (reference sequence). TCRdb recomputed calls from the reads with MiXCR, one row per CDR3 protein. The sample consists of roughly 250,000 distinct CDR3 sequences, roughly 26% of them appearing once. The receptor was isolated from a male patient between 25 and 40 years old who had COVID-19 and was a kidney transplant recipient. Some T cells may be transferred from the graft donor. The rearrangement joins TRBV11-1 to TRBJ2-2; D is unresolved. The sequenced sample was a blood sample, obtained at baseline and on roughly day 120 from a kidney transplant recipient. CDR3 DNA sequence: TGTGCCAGCAGCCTATTCACCGGGGAGCTGTTTTTT. As protein: CASSLFTGELFF.